The 5 T cell receptor beta chains in this list originate from one sample, sequenced in a study of blood T cell repertoires in COVID-19. Here immunoSEQ multiplex PCR was the method, and the copy in TCRdb shows in-frame clones only, minus some. This table has over 85,000 clones, around nine tenths appearing once. The sequenced sample consisted of peripheral blood. The receptors here all came from a human donor with COVID-19, enrolled during active disease. The donor label of this sample is uncertain.

V usage is TRBV10-2 and J usage is TRBJ2-4; 9 nucleotides match TRBD2. Germline V gene lookup returns CDR1 WSHSY and CDR2 SAAADI. After removal of 10 bases from V and 2 bases from J, the junction contained 6 bases not matched to a gene. The CDR3 has 14 residues. In DNA form, the CDR3 reads TGCGCCATTTCTAGCGGGGTTTCCAAAAACATTCAGTACTTC. It is translated as CAISSGVSKNIQYF.

The chain recombines TRBV9 with TRBJ1-2; a possible D gene is TRBD1 (6 bases). CDR1 is SGDLS, CDR2 YYNGEE, per germline. The V end lost 0 bases, the J end lost 4 bases, and 13 bases lay between the germline ends. The CDR3 length is 15 residues. The DNA of the CDR3 is TGTGCCAGCAGCGTAGGGGCAGGGGTGGGCTATGGCTACACCTTC. Its translation is CASSVGAGVGYGYTF.

The count of this clone is one. V and J are TRBV28 and TRBJ2-7; tentatively, D is TRBD2 (6 bases). The CDR3 is 15 residues long. Deletions cut 5 bases from V and 1 base from J, with 15 bases between. Germline V gene data show CDR1 as MDHEN and CDR2 as SYDVKM. The CDR3 DNA sequence: TGTGCCAGCAGTCCCGAGCGGGCAGGGTCCTACGAGCAGTACTTC. Translation: CASSPERAGSYEQYF.

The chain has TRBV14 and TRBJ1-2; 7 bases agree with TRBD1. The CDR3 has 15 amino acids. Germline CDR1 reads SGHDN; CDR2 reads FVKESK. The trim removed 4 bases at V and 4 bases at J, leaving 9 bases unmatched. CDR3 amino acids: CASSPATGRGYGYTF. The CDR3 coding sequence is TGTGCCAGCAGCCCAGCGACAGGGCGAGGCTATGGCTACACCTTC.

This chain uses TRBV5-1 with TRBJ1-2; D gene uncertain. V lost 4 bases and J 4 bases, leaving 14 bases between the germline ends. This CDR3 region has 14 residues. Germline CDR1 and CDR2: SGHRS and YFSETQ. DNA of the CDR3: TGCGCCAGCAGCCCGGCGGATGGGTCCTATGGCTACACCTTC. Its protein product is CASSPADGSYGYTF.